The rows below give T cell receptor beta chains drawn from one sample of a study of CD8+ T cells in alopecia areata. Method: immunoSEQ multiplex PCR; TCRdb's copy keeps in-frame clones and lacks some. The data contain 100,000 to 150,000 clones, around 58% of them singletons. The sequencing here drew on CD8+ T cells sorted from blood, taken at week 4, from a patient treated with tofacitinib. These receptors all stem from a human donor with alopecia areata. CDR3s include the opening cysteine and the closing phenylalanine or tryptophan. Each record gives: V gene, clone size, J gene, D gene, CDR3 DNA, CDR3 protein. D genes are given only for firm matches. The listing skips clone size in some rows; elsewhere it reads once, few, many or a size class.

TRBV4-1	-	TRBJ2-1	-	TGCGCCAGCAGCCAAGAGTGGCGGACCTCCTACAATGAGCAGTTCTTC	CASSQEWRTSYNEQFF
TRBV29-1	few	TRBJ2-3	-	TGCAGCGTGAAGGGCAGGGGTGCAGATACGCAGTATTTT	CSVKGRGADTQYF
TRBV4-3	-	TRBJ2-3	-	TGCGCCAGCAGCCAAGATCTCGATGCAGATACGCAGTATTTT	CASSQDLDADTQYF
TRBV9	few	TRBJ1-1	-	TGTGCCAGCAACGGGGCTTTCTTT	CASNGAFF
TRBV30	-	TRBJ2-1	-	TGTGCCTGGACCTTGACCCTTTTACACAATGAGCAGTTCTTC	CAWTLTLLHNEQFF
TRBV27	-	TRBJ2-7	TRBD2	TGTGCCAGCAGTTTAGCGGGGGGATACGAGCAGTACTTC	CASSLAGGYEQYF
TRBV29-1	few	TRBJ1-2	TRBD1	TGCAGCGTCGAGGACAGGGGGCTCTATGGCTACACCTTC	CSVEDRGLYGYTF
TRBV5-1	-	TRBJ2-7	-	TGCGCCAGCTGGGACCAACTCTCCTACGAGCAGTACTTC	CASWDQLSYEQYF
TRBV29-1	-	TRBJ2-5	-	TGCAGCGGAGAACGAGGTTATCAAGAGACCCAGTACTTC	CSGERGYQETQYF
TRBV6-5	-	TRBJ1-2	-	TGTGCCAGCAGTTACAACCCAGGGGCAACTGGTGGCTACACCTTC	CASSYNPGATGGYTF
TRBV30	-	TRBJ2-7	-	TGTGCCTGGACAGGGGATAGCTCCTACGAGCAGTACTTC	CAWTGDSSYEQYF
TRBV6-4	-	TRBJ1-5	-	TGTGCCAGCAGACCACTGACACAGGGAGAAGGTCAATCTTATCAGCCCCAGCATTTT	CASRPLTQGEGQSYQPQHF
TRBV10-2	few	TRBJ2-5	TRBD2	TGCGCCAGCAGTGAGTCGCGGGGGAGTCCAGAGACCCAGTACTTC	CASSESRGSPETQYF
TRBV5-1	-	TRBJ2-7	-	TGCGCCAGCAGCGGGGGCCCCGCGGACTACGAGCAGTACTTC	CASSGGPADYEQYF
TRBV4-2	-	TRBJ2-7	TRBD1	TGTGCCAGCAGCCAAGGGGGACAGGAGAACGTAGTGTACTTC	CASSQGGQENVVYF
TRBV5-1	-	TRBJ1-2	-	TGCGCCAGCAGCTTTGGATCGGGTGAAGCGGGCGGCTACACCTTC	CASSFGSGEAGGYTF
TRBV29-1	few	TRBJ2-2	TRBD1	TGCAGCGTTGTAAGCCAGGGGGATAACACCGGGGAGCTGTTTTTT	CSVVSQGDNTGELFF
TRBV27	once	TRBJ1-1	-	TGTGCCAGCTCGGATTTTGGAGCTGAAGCTTTCTTT	CASSDFGAEAFF
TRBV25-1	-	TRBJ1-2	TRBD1	TGTGCCAGCGGGACAGGGGGCCAAAACTATGGCTACACCTTC	CASGTGGQNYGYTF
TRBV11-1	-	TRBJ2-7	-	TGTGCCAGCAGCTTAGAATATACCGACTACGAGCAGTACTTC	CASSLEYTDYEQYF
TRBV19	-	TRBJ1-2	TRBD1	TGTGCCACCGTACAGGGGGACTATGGCTACACCTTC	CATVQGDYGYTF
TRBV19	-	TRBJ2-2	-	TGTGCCAGTAGTATAGATCTCAGCGCTCCCACCGGGGAGCTGTTTTTT	CASSIDLSAPTGELFF
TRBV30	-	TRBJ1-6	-	TGTGCCTGCTCCTATAATTCACCCCTCCACTTT	CACSYNSPLHF
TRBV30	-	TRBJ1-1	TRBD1	TGTGCCTGGCGGACAGGGTTCACTGAAGCTTTCTTT	CAWRTGFTEAFF
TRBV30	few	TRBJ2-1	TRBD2	TGTGCCTGGCACGGACTAGCGGGGGGACAGGGACCGGGCAATGAGCAGTTCTTC	CAWHGLAGGQGPGNEQFF
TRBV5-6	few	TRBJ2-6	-	TGTGCCAGCAGCTTGAGTGGGGCCAACGTCCTGACTTTC	CASSLSGANVLTF
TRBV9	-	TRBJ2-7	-	TGTGCCAGCAGCGCTCGGGGGAGGAACTACATTGGGGACGAGCAGTACTTC	CASSARGRNYIGDEQYF
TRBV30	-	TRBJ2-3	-	TGTGCCTGGAGTCTAGCTGATGATACGCAGTATTTT	CAWSLADDTQYF
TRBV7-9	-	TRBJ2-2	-	TGTGCCACTGCGGGGACAGAGAACACCGGGGAGCTGTTTTTT	CATAGTENTGELFF
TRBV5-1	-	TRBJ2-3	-	TGCGCCAGCAGCTTGGTGGGGGCTAGCACAGATACGCAGTATTTT	CASSLVGASTDTQYF
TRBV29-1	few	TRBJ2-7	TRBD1	TGCAGCGTTGAAGAGACAGGGGGAGCCTACGAGCAGTACTTC	CSVEETGGAYEQYF
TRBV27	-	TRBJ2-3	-	TGTGCCAGCAATAGTAAGGGGCACACAGATACGCAGTATTTT	CASNSKGHTDTQYF
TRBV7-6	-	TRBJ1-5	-	TGTGCCAGCAGCCAGGGAACGGAACAGCCCCAGCATTTT	CASSQGTEQPQHF
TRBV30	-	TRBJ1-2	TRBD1	TGTGCCTGGAGTCCAACCGGGACAGATGGCTACACCTTC	CAWSPTGTDGYTF
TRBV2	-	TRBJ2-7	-	TGTGCCAGCAGTGAAGCGTTAGGCCCTAACTACGAGCAGTACTTC	CASSEALGPNYEQYF
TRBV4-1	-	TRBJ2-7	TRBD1	TGCGCCAGCAGCCAAAATCAGGGGGCCTACGAGCAGTACTTC	CASSQNQGAYEQYF
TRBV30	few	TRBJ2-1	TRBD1	TGTGCCTGGGAGCCGGGACAGGGGGGTTATGAGCAGTTCTTC	CAWEPGQGGYEQFF
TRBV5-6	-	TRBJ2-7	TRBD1	TGTGCCAGCAGCTTTGGACAGGGGGCCCACGAGCAGTACTTC	CASSFGQGAHEQYF
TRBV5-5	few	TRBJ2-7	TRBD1	TGTGCCAGCAGCTCGTCCGGGACAGACCTACGCGAGCAGTACTTC	CASSSSGTDLREQYF
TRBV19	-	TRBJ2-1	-	TGTGCCAGTAGTATAGAGAGGTTCAATGAGCAGTTCTTC	CASSIERFNEQFF
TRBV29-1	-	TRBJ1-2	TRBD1	TGCAGCGTTGAAGGGGACAGGGGCGACTATGGCTACACCTTC	CSVEGDRGDYGYTF
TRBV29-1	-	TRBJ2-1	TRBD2	TGCAGCGTTGAAGATTCGACCTCCGCTAGCGGGGGAACCCATACCTACAATGAGCAGTTCTTC	CSVEDSTSASGGTHTYNEQFF
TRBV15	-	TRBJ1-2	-	TGTGCCACCAGCAGAGATGGAGTGATCTATGGCTACACCTTC	CATSRDGVIYGYTF
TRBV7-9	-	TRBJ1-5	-	TGTGCCAGCAGCCCCCCTGGTAGTACGGGCCAGCCCCAGCATTTT	CASSPPGSTGQPQHF
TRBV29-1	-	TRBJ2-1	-	TGCAGCGTTGAGGGGGGACAATCGTATGAGCAGTTCTTC	CSVEGGQSYEQFF
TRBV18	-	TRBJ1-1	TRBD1	TGTGCCAGCTCACCAAGGCCGGGACAGGGGGGGCTGAACACTGAAGCTTTCTTT	CASSPRPGQGGLNTEAFF
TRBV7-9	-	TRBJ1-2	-	TGTGCCAGCAGCTTATTGATCCCGCGAACAAACAACAACTATGGCTACACCTTC	CASSLLIPRTNNNYGYTF
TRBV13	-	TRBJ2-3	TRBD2	TGTGCCAGCAGCTTAGTCATTGCGACTAGCGGGATCACAGATACGCAGTATTTT	CASSLVIATSGITDTQYF
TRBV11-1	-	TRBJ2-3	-	TGTGCCAGCAGCTTAGGCTACGGGGGCCGGATCACAGATACGCAGTATTTT	CASSLGYGGRITDTQYF